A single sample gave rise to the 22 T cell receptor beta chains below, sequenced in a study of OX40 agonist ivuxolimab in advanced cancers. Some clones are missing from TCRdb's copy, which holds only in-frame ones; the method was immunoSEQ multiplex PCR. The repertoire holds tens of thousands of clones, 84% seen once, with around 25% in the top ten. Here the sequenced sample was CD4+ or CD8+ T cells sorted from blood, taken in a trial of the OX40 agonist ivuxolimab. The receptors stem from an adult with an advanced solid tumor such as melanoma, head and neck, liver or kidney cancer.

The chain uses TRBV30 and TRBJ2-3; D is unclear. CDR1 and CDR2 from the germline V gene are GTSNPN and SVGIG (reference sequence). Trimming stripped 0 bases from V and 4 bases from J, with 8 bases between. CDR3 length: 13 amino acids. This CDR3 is CAWSVRAADTQYF. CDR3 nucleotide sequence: TGTGCCTGGAGTGTACGTGCGGCAGATACGCAGTATTTT.

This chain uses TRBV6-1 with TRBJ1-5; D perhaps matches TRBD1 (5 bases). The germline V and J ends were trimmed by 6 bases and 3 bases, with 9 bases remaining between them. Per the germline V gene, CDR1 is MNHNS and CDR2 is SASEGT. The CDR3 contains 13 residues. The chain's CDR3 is CASREGYNQPQHF. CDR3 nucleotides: TGTGCCAGCAGAGAGGGGTACAATCAGCCCCAGCATTTT.

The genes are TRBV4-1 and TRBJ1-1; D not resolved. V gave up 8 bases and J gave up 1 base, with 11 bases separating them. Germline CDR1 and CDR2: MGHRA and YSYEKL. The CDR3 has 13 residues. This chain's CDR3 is CASSWAPNTEAFF. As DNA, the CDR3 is TGCGCCAGCTCCTGGGCCCCGAACACTGAAGCTTTCTTT.

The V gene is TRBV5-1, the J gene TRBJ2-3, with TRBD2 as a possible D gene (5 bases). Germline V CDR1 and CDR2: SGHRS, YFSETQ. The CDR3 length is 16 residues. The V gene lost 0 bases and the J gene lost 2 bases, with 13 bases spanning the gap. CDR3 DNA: TGCGCCAGCAGCTTGGCCAGCGGCGCGATCACAGATACGCAGTATTTT. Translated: CASSLASGAITDTQYF. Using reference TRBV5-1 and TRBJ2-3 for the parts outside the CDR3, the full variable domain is KAGVTQTPRYLIKTRGQQVTLSCSPISGHRSVSWYQQTPGQGLQFLFEYFSETQRNKGNFPGRFSGRQFSNSRSEMNVSTLELGDSALYLCASSLASGAITDTQYFGPGTRLTVL.

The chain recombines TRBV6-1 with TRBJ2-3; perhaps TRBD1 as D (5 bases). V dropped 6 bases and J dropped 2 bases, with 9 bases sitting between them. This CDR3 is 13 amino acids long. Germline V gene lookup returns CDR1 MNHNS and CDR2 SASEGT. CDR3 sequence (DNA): TGTGCCAGCAGGAACAGGTTCACAGATACGCAGTATTTT. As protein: CASRNRFTDTQYF.

The CDR3 DNA follows: TGCGCCAGCAGCTGGACTAGCGGGGGGTCCACAGATACGCAGTATTTT. Amino acids: CASSWTSGGSTDTQYF. The chain links TRBV5-1 to TRBJ2-3, with 14 bases fitting TRBD2. CDR1 is SGHRS and CDR2 is YFSETQ in the germline V gene. J gave up 2 bases and V 3 bases, and 2 bases lay outside the gene matches. The CDR3 runs 16 residues.

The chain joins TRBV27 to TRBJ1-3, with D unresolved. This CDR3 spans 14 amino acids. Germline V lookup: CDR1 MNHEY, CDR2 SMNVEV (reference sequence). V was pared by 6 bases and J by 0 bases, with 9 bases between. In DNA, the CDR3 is TGTGCCAGCAGGGACCTTAGCTCTGGAAACACCATATATTTT. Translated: CASRDLSSGNTIYF.

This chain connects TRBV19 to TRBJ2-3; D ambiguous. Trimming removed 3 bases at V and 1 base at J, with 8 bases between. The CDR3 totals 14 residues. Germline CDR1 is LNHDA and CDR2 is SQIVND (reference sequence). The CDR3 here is CASSIWARTDTQYF. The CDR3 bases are TGTGCCAGTAGTATCTGGGCCCGCACAGATACGCAGTATTTT.

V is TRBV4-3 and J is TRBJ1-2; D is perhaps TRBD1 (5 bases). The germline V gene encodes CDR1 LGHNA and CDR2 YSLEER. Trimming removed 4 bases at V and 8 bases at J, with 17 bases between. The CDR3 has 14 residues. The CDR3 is CASSPTWQGNGYTF. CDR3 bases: TGCGCCAGCAGCCCAACATGGCAGGGAAACGGCTACACCTTC.

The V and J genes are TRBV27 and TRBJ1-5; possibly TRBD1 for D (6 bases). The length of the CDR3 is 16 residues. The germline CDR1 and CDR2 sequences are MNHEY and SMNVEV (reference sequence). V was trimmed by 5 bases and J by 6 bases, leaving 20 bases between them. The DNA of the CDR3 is TGTGCCAGCAGTGCGGGACACTTGGGGTCCGGTCAGCCCCAGCATTTT. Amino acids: CASSAGHLGSGQPQHF.

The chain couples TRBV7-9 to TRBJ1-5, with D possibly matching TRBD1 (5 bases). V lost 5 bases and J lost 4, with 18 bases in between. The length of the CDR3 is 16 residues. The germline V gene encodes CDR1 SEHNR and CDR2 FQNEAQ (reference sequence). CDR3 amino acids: CASSPSGATGNQPQHF. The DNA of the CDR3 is TGTGCCAGCAGCCCATCCGGGGCAACGGGGAATCAGCCCCAGCATTTT.

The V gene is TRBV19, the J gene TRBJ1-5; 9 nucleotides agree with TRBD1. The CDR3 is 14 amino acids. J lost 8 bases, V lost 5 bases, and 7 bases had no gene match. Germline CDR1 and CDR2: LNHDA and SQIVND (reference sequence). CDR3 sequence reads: CASSEGQGPKPQHF. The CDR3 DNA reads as TGTGCCAGTAGTGAGGGACAGGGCCCGAAGCCCCAGCATTTT. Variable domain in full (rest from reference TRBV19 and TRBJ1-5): DGGITQSPKYLFRKEGQNVTLSCEQNLNHDAMYWYRQDPGQGLRLIYYSQIVNDFQKGDIAEGYSVSREKKESFPLTVTSAQKNPTAFYLCASSEGQGPKPQHFGDGTRLSIL.

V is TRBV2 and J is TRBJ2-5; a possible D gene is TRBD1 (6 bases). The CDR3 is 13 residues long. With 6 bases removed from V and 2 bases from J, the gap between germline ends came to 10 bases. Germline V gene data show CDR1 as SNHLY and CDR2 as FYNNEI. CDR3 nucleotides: TGTGCCAGCAGCAGGGGACCGCAAGAGACCCAGTACTTC. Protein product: CASSRGPQETQYF.

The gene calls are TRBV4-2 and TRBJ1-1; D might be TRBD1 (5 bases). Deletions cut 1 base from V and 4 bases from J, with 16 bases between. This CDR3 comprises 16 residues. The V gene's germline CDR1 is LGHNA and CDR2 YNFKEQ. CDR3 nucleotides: TGTGCCAGCAGCCAAGTTCCCTCGGGAGGGACCACTGAAGCTTTCTTT. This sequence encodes CASSQVPSGGTTEAFF.

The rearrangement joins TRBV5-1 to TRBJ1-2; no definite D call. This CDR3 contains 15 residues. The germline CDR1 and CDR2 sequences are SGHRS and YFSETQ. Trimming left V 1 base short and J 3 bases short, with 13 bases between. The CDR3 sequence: CASSLKGITDYGYTF. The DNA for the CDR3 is TGCGCCAGCAGCTTGAAGGGAATAACGGACTATGGCTACACCTTC.

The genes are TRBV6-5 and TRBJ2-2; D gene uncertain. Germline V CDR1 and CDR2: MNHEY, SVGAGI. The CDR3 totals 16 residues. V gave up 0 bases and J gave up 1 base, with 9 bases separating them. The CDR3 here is CASSYSMGGNTGELFF. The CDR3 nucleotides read TGTGCCAGCAGTTACTCGATGGGCGGGAACACCGGGGAGCTGTTTTTT.

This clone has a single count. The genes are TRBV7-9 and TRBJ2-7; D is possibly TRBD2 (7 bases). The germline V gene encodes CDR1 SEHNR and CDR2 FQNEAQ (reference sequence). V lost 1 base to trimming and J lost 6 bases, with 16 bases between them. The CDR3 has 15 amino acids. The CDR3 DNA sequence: TGTGCCAGCAGCTTAGTAGGGGCAGGGGAGGGCGAGCAGTACTTC. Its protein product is CASSLVGAGEGEQYF. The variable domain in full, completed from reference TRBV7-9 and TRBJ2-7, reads DTGVSQNPRHKITKRGQNVTFRCDPISEHNRLYWYRQTLGQGPEFLTYFQNEAQLEKSRLLSDRFSAERPKGSFSTLEIQRTEQGDSAMYLCASSLVGAGEGEQYFGPGTRLTVT.

This CDR3 is CASSLAGTSDSPLHF. The CDR3 region has the DNA TGCGCCAGCAGCTTGGCCGGGACGTCTGACTCACCCCTCCACTTT. The rearrangement links TRBV5-1 to TRBJ1-6, with a possible D match to TRBD1 (5 bases). Germline CDR1 and CDR2: SGHRS and YFSETQ. The CDR3 has 15 amino acids. Trimming pared 0 bases from V and 10 bases from J, leaving 14 bases between.

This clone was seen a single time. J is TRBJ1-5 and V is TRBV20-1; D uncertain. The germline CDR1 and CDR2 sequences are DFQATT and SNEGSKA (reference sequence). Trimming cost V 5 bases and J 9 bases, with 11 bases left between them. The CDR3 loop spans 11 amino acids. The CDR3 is CSALARGPQHF. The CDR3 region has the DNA TGCAGTGCTCTGGCTCGGGGGCCCCAGCATTTT.

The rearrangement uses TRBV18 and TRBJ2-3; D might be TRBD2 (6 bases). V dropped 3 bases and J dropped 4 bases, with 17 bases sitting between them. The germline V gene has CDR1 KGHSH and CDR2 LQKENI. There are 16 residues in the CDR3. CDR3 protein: CASSPNLASPPDTQYF. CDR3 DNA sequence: TGTGCCAGCTCACCTAATCTAGCGAGCCCCCCAGATACGCAGTATTTT.

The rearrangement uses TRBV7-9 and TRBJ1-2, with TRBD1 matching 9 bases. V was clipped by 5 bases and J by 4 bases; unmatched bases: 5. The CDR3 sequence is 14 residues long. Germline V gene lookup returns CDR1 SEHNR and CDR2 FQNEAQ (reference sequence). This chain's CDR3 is CASSQDRGGYGYTF. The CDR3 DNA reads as TGTGCCAGCAGCCAGGACAGGGGAGGCTATGGCTACACCTTC.

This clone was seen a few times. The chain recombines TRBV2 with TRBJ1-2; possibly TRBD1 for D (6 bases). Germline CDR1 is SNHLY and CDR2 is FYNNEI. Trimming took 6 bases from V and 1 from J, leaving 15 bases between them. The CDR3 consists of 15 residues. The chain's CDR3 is CASSVGGGSNYGYTF. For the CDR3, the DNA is TGTGCCAGCAGCGTGGGAGGGGGAAGTAACTATGGCTACACCTTC.